The 24 T cell receptor beta chains presented below share a single source sample, sequenced in a study of cytotoxic CD8 clonotypes in ibrutinib-treated CLL. Clones were read by immunoSEQ multiplex PCR, and TCRdb kept only the in-frame ones, dropping some. The top ten hold less than 9% of the sample, which has approximately 67,000 clones, 80% seen once. This specimen consisted of PBMCs, obtained at disease progression, from a patient treated with ibrutinib. These TCRs come from a human donor with chronic lymphocytic leukemia.

The CDR3 DNA follows: TGCGCCAGTCAAACTAGCGGGAGCTTTAATGAGCAGTTCTTC. Encoded protein: CASQTSGSFNEQFF. The V call is TRBV5-1, the J call TRBJ2-1; 11 nucleotides align to TRBD2. Germline V gene lookup returns CDR1 SGHRS and CDR2 YFSETQ. The CDR3 spans 14 residues. V lost 8 bases and J lost 7; bases outside the gene matches: 8.

This chain links TRBV7-3 with TRBJ2-1; the match to TRBD2 covers 9 bases. The CDR3 spans 15 residues. CDR1 SGHTA and CDR2 FQGTGA come from the germline V gene. V gave up 3 bases and J gave up 4 bases; unmatched junction bases: 4. CDR3 bases: TGTGCCAGCAGCTTTTTAGCGGGAGAATACAATGAGCAGTTCTTC. It codes for CASSFLAGEYNEQFF.

J is TRBJ2-1 and V is TRBV27, with D possibly matching TRBD2 (5 bases). Trimming left V 6 bases short and J 9 bases short, with 21 bases between. The CDR3 extends over 15 amino acids. Germline V gene lookup returns CDR1 MNHEY and CDR2 SMNVEV (reference sequence). The CDR3 loop reads CASRGMTARGIEQFF. CDR3 bases: TGTGCCAGCAGGGGCATGACGGCCCGAGGGATTGAGCAGTTCTTC.

A few counts support this clone. This rearrangement joins TRBV10-3 to TRBJ2-7; a possible D gene is TRBD2 (5 bases). This CDR3 comprises 15 residues. Germline V gene data show CDR1 as ENHRY and CDR2 as SYGVKD. V was pared by 4 bases and J by 2 bases, with 15 bases between. DNA of the CDR3: TGTGCCATCAGTGTGGTCGGGGTGTGGGCCTACGAGCAGTACTTC. Translation gives CAISVVGVWAYEQYF.

The genes are TRBV19 and TRBJ1-4; D possibly corresponds to TRBD1 (6 bases). Germline loops: CDR1 LNHDA, CDR2 SQIVND (reference sequence). V was cut by 6 bases and J by 11 bases, with 13 bases left in between. The CDR3 extends over 12 amino acids. CDR3 coding DNA: TGTGCCAGTAGCCCGGGGGCCGGGAAACTGTTTTTT. Its translation: CASSPGAGKLFF. Supplemented by reference TRBV19 and TRBJ1-4, the full variable domain reads DGGITQSPKYLFRKEGQNVTLSCEQNLNHDAMYWYRQDPGQGLRLIYYSQIVNDFQKGDIAEGYSVSREKKESFPLTVTSAQKNPTAFYLCASSPGAGKLFFGSGTQLSVL.

The CDR3 here is CALQPPNTEAFF. The DNA of the CDR3 is TGCGCCCTACAACCGCCGAACACTGAAGCTTTCTTT. The chain links TRBV10-2 to TRBJ1-1; D is uncertain. The V end lost 11 bases, the J end lost 1 base, and 11 bases lay between the germline ends. Germline CDR1 WSHSY, CDR2 SAAADI. The CDR3 contains 12 residues.

The chain combines TRBV18 with TRBJ1-1; D gene uncertain. CDR3 length equals 18 residues. V was trimmed by 4 bases and J by 1 base, leaving 22 bases between them. In germline, CDR1 is KGHSH, CDR2 LQKENI. CDR3 amino acids: CASSLFQARGPSNTEAFF. The CDR3 region has the DNA TGTGCCAGCTCACTATTCCAGGCTCGAGGACCGTCGAACACTGAAGCTTTCTTT.

This clone was picked up a small number of times. This chain links TRBV15 with TRBJ2-7; D gene ambiguous. Germline V gives CDR1 LNHNV, CDR2 YYDKDF (reference sequence). CDR3 length equals 12 residues. Trimming pared 5 bases from V and 9 bases from J, leaving 14 bases between. The CDR3 loop is CATSDRRVGQYF. The CDR3 DNA is TGTGCCACCAGCGATAGAAGAGTAGGGCAGTACTTC.

This clone was seen a handful of times. CDR3: CASSGTVSAGDTEAFF. The CDR3 DNA is TGTGCCAGCAGCGGGACAGTCTCCGCAGGAGACACTGAAGCTTTCTTT. J is TRBJ1-1 and V is TRBV7-6, with 7 bases lining up with TRBD1. The germline V gene has CDR1 SGHVS and CDR2 FNYEAQ. The CDR3 is made up of 16 amino acids. The V gene end was trimmed by 5 bases and the J gene end by 3 bases; junction bases not matched to a gene: 12. Supplemented by reference TRBV7-6 and TRBJ1-1, the full variable domain reads GAGVSQSPRYKVTKRGQDVALRCDPISGHVSLYWYRQALGQGPEFLTYFNYEAQQDKSGLPNDRFSAERPEGSISTLTIQRTEQRDSAMYRCASSGTVSAGDTEAFFGQGTRLTVV.

Only a few counts were recorded for this clone. The chain uses TRBV2 and TRBJ1-2; no clear D gene. Germline-derived CDR1 and CDR2 are SNHLY and FYNNEI. Trimming removed 5 bases at V and 5 bases at J, with 12 bases between. This CDR3 spans 13 amino acids. In DNA, the CDR3 is TGTGCCAGCAGTTCACAGATAGGGTATGGCTACACCTTC. This translates into CASSSQIGYGYTF.

CDR3 sequence: CASSLREAYGYTF. The CDR3 coding sequence is TGCGCCAGCAGCTTGCGGGAAGCCTATGGCTACACCTTC. This sequence joins TRBV5-1 and TRBJ1-2; D ambiguous. The CDR3 spans 13 residues. V dropped 1 base and J dropped 4 bases, with 8 bases sitting between them. Germline values: CDR1 SGHRS, CDR2 YFSETQ. The entire variable domain, with the rest obtained from reference TRBV5-1 and TRBJ1-2, is as follows: KAGVTQTPRYLIKTRGQQVTLSCSPISGHRSVSWYQQTPGQGLQFLFEYFSETQRNKGNFPGRFSGRQFSNSRSEMNVSTLELGDSALYLCASSLREAYGYTFGSGTRLTVV.

The rearrangement links TRBV4-1 to TRBJ1-2; 9 positions match TRBD1. The germline V gene encodes CDR1 MGHRA and CDR2 YSYEKL. The V and J ends lost 0 bases and 7 bases, in that order; junction bases with no gene match: 6. The CDR3 extends over 15 amino acids. DNA for the CDR3: TGCGCCAGCAGCCAAGAAGGACAGGGGAAGATTGGCTACACCTTC. It specifies CASSQEGQGKIGYTF.

This clone was seen a few times. The rearrangement uses TRBV19 and TRBJ1-2, with TRBD1 matching 7 bases. Looked up from germline, CDR1 is LNHDA and CDR2 is SQIVND (reference sequence). The CDR3 runs to 12 residues. After removal of 5 bases from V and 4 bases from J, the junction contained 1 base not matched to a gene. This CDR3 reads CASSRQGYGYTF. CDR3 bases: TGTGCCAGTAGTCGACAGGGCTATGGCTACACCTTC.

The chain uses TRBV30 and TRBJ1-5; D call uncertain. V was trimmed by 0 bases and J by 3 bases, leaving 3 bases between them. The length of the CDR3 is 12 residues. Germline assignment: CDR1 GTSNPN and CDR2 SVGIG (reference sequence). The CDR3 region has the DNA TGTGCCTGGAGTGTACCCAATCAGCCCCAGCATTTT. It yields the protein CAWSVPNQPQHF. Variable domain in full (rest from reference TRBV30 and TRBJ1-5): SQTIHQWPATLVQPVGSPLSLECTVEGTSNPNLYWYRQAAGRGLQLLFYSVGIGQISSEVPQNLSASRPQDRQFILSSKKLLLSDSGFYLCAWSVPNQPQHFGDGTRLSIL.

The V and J genes are TRBV14 and TRBJ1-2, with 7 bases aligning to TRBD1. The germline V gene has CDR1 SGHDN and CDR2 FVKESK. Losses at the gene ends were 1 base for V and 5 bases for J; bases not matched to a gene: 1. The CDR3 loop spans 13 amino acids. CDR3 DNA: TGTGCCAGCAGCCAAGGGGGACAGTATGGCTACACCTTC. Protein sequence: CASSQGGQYGYTF.

The J gene is TRBJ2-7, the V gene TRBV6-1, with TRBD1 matching 7 bases. After removal of 6 bases from V and 2 bases from J, the junction contained 7 bases not matched to a gene. This CDR3 contains 14 residues. Germline CDR1 MNHNS, CDR2 SASEGT. Here the CDR3 DNA reads TGTGCCAGCAGGTGGGGACAGCTCGCCTACGAGCAGTACTTC. Protein sequence: CASRWGQLAYEQYF.

The chain joins TRBV29-1 to TRBJ2-7, with D possibly matching TRBD1 (6 bases). This CDR3 is 12 amino acids long. Per germline, CDR1 SQVTM and CDR2 ANQGSEA. CDR3 sequence (DNA): TGCAGTTACAGTGGACAGAGGTACGAGCAGTACTTC. Translated, it gives CSYSGQRYEQYF.

A few counts support this clone. This chain links TRBV12-5 with TRBJ2-7; D possibly corresponds to TRBD2 (6 bases). Germline V gene sequence: CDR1 LGHNT, CDR2 FRNRAP. This CDR3 comprises 17 residues. Trimming removed 6 bases at V and 4 bases at J, with 25 bases between. CDR3 residues: CASGRINTLAGIYEQYF. CDR3 in DNA: TGTGCTAGTGGGCGAATAAATACGTTGGCGGGAATATACGAGCAGTACTTC.

In its sample, this clone was seen once. The chain is built from TRBV6-1 and TRBJ2-4, with TRBD1 identical over 9 bases. Germline assignment: CDR1 MNHNS and CDR2 SASEGT. This CDR3 has 13 residues. V lost 6 bases to trimming and J lost 8 bases; unmatched junction nucleotides: 5. The CDR3 coding sequence is TGTGCCAGCAGACCGGGACAGGGACACATTCAGTACTTC. Amino acid sequence: CASRPGQGHIQYF.

This clone was detected a few times. V gene TRBV29-1 combines with J gene TRBJ1-2; tentative D call: TRBD1 (5 bases). Germline V gene sequence: CDR1 SQVTM, CDR2 ANQGSEA. This CDR3 has 13 amino acids. The CDR3 region is CSIRDGAHYGYTF. CDR3 coding DNA: TGCAGTATCCGAGACGGGGCGCACTATGGCTACACCTTC.

The chain has TRBV18 and TRBJ1-1; no definite D call. Trimming pared 5 bases from V and 4 bases from J, leaving 8 bases between. Germline values: CDR1 KGHSH, CDR2 LQKENI. The CDR3 totals 12 residues. The CDR3, as DNA: TGTGCCAGCTCAAGCCTTAGCACTGAAGCTTTCTTT. Translated, it gives CASSSLSTEAFF.

The V call is TRBV5-1, the J call TRBJ2-7, with 12 nucleotides matching TRBD2. V lost 0 bases and J lost 4; bases outside the gene matches: 5. The CDR3 loop spans 16 amino acids. Germline V lookup: CDR1 SGHRS, CDR2 YFSETQ. CDR3 in DNA: TGCGCCAGCAGCTTGGCCTTTACTAGCGGGAGGTACGAGCAGTACTTC. It specifies CASSLAFTSGRYEQYF.

The chain employs TRBV29-1 and TRBJ2-7; D not resolved. Germline V lookup: CDR1 SQVTM, CDR2 ANQGSEA. V was cut by 4 bases and J by 2 bases, with 12 bases left in between. This CDR3 contains 13 residues. DNA of the CDR3: TGCAGCGTTGGCCTTGGACGCGCCTACGAGCAGTACTTC. Translation gives CSVGLGRAYEQYF.

V gene TRBV6-6 combines with J gene TRBJ2-3; no definite D call. This CDR3 is built from 13 residues. Germline lookup yields CDR1 MNHNY and CDR2 SVGAGI (reference sequence). Deletions cut 6 bases from V and 0 bases from J, with 7 bases between. The DNA for the CDR3 is TGTGCCAGCAGGACTCCTAGCACAGATACGCAGTATTTT. Protein: CASRTPSTDTQYF.